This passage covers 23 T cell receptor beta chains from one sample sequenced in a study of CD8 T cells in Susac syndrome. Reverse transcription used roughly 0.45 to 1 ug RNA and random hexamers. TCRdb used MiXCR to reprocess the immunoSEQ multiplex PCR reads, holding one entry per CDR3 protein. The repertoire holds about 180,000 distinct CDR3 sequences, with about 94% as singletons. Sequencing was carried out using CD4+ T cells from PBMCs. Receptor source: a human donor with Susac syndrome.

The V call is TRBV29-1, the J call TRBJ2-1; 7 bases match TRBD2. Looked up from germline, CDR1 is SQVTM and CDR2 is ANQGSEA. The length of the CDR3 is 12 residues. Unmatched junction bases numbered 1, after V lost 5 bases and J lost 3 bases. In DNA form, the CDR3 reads TGCAGCGTTCCGGGAGGCTACAATGAGCAGTTCTTC. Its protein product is CSVPGGYNEQFF.

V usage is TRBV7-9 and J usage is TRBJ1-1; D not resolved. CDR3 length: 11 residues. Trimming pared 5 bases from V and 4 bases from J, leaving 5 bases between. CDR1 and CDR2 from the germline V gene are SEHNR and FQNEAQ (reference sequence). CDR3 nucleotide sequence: TGTGCCAGCAGCATTACCACTGAAGCTTTCTTT. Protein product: CASSITTEAFF.

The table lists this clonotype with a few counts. The CDR3 coding sequence is TGTGCCAGCACTGCGACAGGGAGGAACACTGAAGCTTTCTTT. Its translation: CASTATGRNTEAFF. The V and J genes are TRBV6-2 or TRBV6-3 and TRBJ1-1; 7 bases fit TRBD1. The CDR3 extends over 14 amino acids. V trimming: 7 bases; J trimming: 1 base; junction bases outside the gene matches: 6. Germline CDR1 reads MNHEY; CDR2 reads SVGEGT.

The CDR3 sequence is CSAMSLAGDTQYF. The CDR3 coding sequence is TGCAGTGCCATGTCACTAGCGGGAGATACGCAGTATTTT. The J gene is TRBJ2-3, the V gene TRBV20-1; the match to TRBD2 covers 9 bases. The CDR3 spans 13 residues. CDR1 is DFQATT, CDR2 SNEGSKA, per germline (reference sequence). V trimming: 6 bases; J trimming: 5 bases; junction bases outside the gene matches: 6.

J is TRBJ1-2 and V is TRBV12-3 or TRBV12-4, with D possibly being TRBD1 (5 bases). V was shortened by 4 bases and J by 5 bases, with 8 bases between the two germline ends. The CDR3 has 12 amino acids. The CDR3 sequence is CASSSEGYGYTF. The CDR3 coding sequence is TGTGCCAGCAGTTCCGAGGGGTATGGCTACACCTTC.

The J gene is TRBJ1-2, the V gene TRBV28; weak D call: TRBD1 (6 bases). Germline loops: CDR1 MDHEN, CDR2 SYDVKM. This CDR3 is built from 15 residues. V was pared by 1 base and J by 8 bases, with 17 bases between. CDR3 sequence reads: CASSLSQGQPGGYTF. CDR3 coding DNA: TGTGCCAGCAGTTTATCTCAAGGACAGCCTGGAGGCTACACCTTC.

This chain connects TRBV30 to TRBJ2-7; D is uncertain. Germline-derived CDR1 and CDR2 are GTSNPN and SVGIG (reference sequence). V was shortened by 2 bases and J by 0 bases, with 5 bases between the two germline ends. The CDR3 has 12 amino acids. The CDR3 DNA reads TGTGCCTGGAGTATATCCTCCTACGAGCAGTACTTC. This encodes CAWSISSYEQYF.

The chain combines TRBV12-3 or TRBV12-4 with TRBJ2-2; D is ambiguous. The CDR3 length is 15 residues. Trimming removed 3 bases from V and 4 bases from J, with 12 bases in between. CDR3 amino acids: CASSFSTDSTGELFF. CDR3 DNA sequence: TGTGCCAGCAGTTTTAGTACAGATAGCACCGGGGAGCTGTTTTTT.

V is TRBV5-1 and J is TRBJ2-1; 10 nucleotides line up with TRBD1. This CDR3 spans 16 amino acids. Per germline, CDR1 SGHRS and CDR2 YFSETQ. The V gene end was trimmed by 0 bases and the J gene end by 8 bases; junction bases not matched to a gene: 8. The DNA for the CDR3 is TGCGCCAGCAGCTTGGCCGGGGACAGGGGAGTGGATGAGCAGTTCTTC. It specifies CASSLAGDRGVDEQFF.

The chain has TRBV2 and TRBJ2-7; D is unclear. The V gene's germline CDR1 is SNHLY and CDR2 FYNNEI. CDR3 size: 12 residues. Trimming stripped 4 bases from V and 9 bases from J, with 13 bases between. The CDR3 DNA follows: TGTGCCAGCAGTGTTGAAGTTGTGGGGCAGTACTTC. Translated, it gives CASSVEVVGQYF.

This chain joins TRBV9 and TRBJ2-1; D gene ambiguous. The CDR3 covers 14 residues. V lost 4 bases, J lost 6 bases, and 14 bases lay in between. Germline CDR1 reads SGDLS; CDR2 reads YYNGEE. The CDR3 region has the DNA TGTGCCAGCAGCATGGGTCCAGCAACCAATGAGCAGTTCTTC. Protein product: CASSMGPATNEQFF.

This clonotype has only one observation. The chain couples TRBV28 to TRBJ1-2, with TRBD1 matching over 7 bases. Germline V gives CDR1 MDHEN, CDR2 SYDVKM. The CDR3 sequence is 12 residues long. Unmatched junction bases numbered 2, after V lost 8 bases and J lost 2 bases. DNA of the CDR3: TGTGCCAGCCAGACAGGGAACTATGGCTACACCTTC. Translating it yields CASQTGNYGYTF.

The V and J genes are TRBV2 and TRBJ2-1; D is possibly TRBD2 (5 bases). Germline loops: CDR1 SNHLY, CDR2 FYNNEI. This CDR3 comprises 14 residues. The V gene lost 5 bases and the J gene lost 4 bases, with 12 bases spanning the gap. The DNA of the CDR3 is TGTGCCAGCAGTTCCTTCGGACTTTACAATGAGCAGTTCTTC. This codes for CASSSFGLYNEQFF.

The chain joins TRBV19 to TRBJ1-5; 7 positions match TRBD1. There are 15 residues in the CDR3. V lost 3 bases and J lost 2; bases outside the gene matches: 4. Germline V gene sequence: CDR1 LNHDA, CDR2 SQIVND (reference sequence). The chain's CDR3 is CASSMGRGRNQPQHF. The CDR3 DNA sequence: TGTGCCAGTAGTATGGGAAGGGGGCGCAATCAGCCCCAGCATTTT.

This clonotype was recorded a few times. The chain's CDR3 is CASSLSMNTEAFF. CDR3 sequence (DNA): TGTGCCAGCAGCCTTTCTATGAACACTGAAGCTTTCTTT. The chain links TRBV7-9 to TRBJ1-1; no reliable D call. This CDR3 comprises 13 residues. From germline, CDR1 is SEHNR and CDR2 FQNEAQ (reference sequence). Trimming removed 5 bases from V and 0 bases from J, with 7 bases in between. Combining the CDR3 with reference TRBV7-9 and TRBJ1-1 gives the whole variable domain DTGVSQNPRHKITKRGQNVTFRCDPISEHNRLYWYRQTLGQGPEFLTYFQNEAQLEKSRLLSDRFSAERPKGSFSTLEIQRTEQGDSAMYLCASSLSMNTEAFFGQGTRLTVV.

The CDR3: CASRTGQGSSETQYF. DNA for the CDR3: TGTGCCAGCAGAACCGGACAGGGATCATCCGAGACCCAGTACTTC. This rearrangement joins TRBV7-2 to TRBJ2-5; 8 bases map to TRBD1. V lost 6 bases to trimming and J lost 5 bases; unmatched junction nucleotides: 11. Germline V gene data show CDR1 as SGHTA and CDR2 as FQGNSA. This CDR3 spans 15 amino acids.

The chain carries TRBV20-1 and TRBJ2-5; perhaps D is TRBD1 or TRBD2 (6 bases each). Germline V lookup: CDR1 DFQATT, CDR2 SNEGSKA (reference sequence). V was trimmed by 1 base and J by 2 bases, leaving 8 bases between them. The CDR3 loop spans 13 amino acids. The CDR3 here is CSARAGAQETQYF. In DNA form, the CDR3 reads TGCAGTGCTAGAGCGGGGGCGCAAGAGACCCAGTACTTC.

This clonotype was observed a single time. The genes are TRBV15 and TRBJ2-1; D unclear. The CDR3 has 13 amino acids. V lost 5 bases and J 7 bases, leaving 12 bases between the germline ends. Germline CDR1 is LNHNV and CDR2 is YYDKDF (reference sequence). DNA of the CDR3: TGTGCCACCAGCCCCCGCATGATTAATGAGCAGTTCTTC. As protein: CATSPRMINEQFF.

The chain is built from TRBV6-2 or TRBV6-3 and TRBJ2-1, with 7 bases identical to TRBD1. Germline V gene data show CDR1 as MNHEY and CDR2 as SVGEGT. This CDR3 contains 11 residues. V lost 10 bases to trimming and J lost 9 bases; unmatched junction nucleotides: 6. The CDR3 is CATSQGTEQFF. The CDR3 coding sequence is TGTGCCACTTCACAGGGGACTGAGCAGTTCTTC.

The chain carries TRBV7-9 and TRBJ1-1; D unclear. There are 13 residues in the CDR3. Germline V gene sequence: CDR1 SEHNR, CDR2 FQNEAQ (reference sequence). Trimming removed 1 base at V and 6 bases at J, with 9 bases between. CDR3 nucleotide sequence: TGTGCCAGCAGCTTAGAGAGCGGGGCTGAAGCTTTCTTT. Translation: CASSLESGAEAFF.

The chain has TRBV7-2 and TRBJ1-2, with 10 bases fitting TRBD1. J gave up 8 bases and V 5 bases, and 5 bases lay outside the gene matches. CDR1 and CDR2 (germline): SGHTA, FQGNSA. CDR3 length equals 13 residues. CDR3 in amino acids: CASSPGQGTGYTF. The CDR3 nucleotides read TGTGCCAGCAGCCCGGGACAGGGGACAGGCTACACCTTC.

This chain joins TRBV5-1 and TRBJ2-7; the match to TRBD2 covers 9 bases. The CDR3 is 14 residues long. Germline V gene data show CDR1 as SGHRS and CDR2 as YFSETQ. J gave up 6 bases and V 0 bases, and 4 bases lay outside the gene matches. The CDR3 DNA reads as TGCGCCAGCAGCTTGGTAGCGGGGGAGCTCGAGCAGTACTTC. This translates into CASSLVAGELEQYF.

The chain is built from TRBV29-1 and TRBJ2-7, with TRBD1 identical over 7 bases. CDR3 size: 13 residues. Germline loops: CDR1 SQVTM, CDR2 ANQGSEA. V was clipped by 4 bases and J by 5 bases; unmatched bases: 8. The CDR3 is CSVAVDRRDEQYF. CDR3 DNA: TGCAGCGTTGCCGTGGACAGGCGCGACGAGCAGTACTTC.